The clone carrying this TCR beta chain came up many times. The antigen is undetermined. This sample is part of a study of T cell repertoires in cytomegalovirus infection. Looking at the study overall: Alongside well-studied HLA-B-restricted CMV epitopes, recently identified HLA-C-restricted CMV epitopes were also used. Indications of both CMV infection and matching HLA type were provided by public TCR beta signatures. General study results and limits: The ex vivo response was dominated by HLA-C-restricted CMV-specific TCR beta clonotypes.

TCRdb analysed the reads with MiXCR anew, one entry per CDR3 protein. The sample gives 700,000 to 850,000 distinct CDR3 sequences, around a third of which show up once; about an eighth is in the top ten. V lost 6 bases and J 0 bases, leaving 15 bases between the germline ends. This CDR3 region has 16 residues. The clonotype was recovered from a human donor in good health (CMV status not recorded). Some clones in this sample may be carry-over from other donors' samples. The chain is built from TRBV12-3 or TRBV12-4 and TRBJ1-3; D may be TRBD1 (6 bases). The sample consisted of cultured CD8+ T cells from PBMCs, taken from culture after CMV antigen stimulation. CDR3: CASRHLGTTSGNTIYF. CDR3 bases: TGTGCCAGCAGGCATCTCGGGACAACCTCTGGAAACACCATATATTTT.